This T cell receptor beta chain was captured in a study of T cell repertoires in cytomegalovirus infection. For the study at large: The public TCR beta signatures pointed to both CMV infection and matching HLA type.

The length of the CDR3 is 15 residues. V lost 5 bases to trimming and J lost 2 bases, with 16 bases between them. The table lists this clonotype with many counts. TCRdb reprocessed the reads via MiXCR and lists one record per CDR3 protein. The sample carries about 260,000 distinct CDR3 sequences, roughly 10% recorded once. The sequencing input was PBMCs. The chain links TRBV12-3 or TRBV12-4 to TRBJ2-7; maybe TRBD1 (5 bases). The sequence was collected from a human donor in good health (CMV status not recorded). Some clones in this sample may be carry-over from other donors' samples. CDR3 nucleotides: TGTGCCAGCAGTCCGACCCCCGCGGACACCTACGAGCAGTACTTC. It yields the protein CASSPTPADTYEQYF.